One sample yielded the 27 T cell receptor beta chains listed below, sequenced in a study of shared clonotypes between healthy human individuals. Clones were read by immunoSEQ multiplex PCR, and TCRdb kept only the in-frame ones, dropping some. The sample gives more than 1.2 million clones, 97% to 99% of which show up once; approximately 0.4% is in the top ten. The sample consisted of naive CD4+ T cells sorted from blood. Indicated subset: CD45RA+ positively selected. These receptors all stem from a man aged 25-45 years in good health.

This chain links TRBV5-4 with TRBJ2-5; 7 nucleotides line up with TRBD1. The CDR3 totals 14 residues. With V trimmed by 1 base and J by 7 bases, 7 bases remained unmatched. Germline V gene lookup returns CDR1 SGHNT and CDR2 YYREEE (reference sequence). CDR3 sequence (DNA): TGTGCCAGCAGCTTGACCGACAGGGAGACGACCCAGTACTTC. This gives the protein CASSLTDRETTQYF.

The rearrangement uses TRBV23-1 and TRBJ2-3, with D maybe TRBD2 (5 bases). TRBV23-1 is an open reading frame, and its role is uncertain. The CDR3 totals 15 residues. Between the trimmed V and J ends, which lost 2 bases and 0 bases, there was a span of 9 bases. DNA of the CDR3: TGCGCCAGCAGTCAACCTCGGACTAGCACAGATACGCAGTATTTT. The encoded protein is CASSQPRTSTDTQYF.

A note on this clone: This same CDR3 is encoded by further DNA sequences in the sample. V is TRBV18 and J is TRBJ1-4; no reliable D call. CDR3 length: 12 residues. CDR1 and CDR2 from the germline V gene are KGHSH and LQKENI. Trimming left V 3 bases short and J 5 bases short, with 4 bases between. The CDR3 here is CASSPRNEKLFF. CDR3 sequence (DNA): TGTGCCAGCTCACCCAGGAATGAAAAACTGTTTTTT.

This sequence joins TRBV30 and TRBJ1-4, with D maybe TRBD1 (6 bases). The germline V gene has CDR1 GTSNPN and CDR2 SVGIG (reference sequence). Trimming removed 3 bases at V and 7 bases at J, with 15 bases between. The CDR3 spans 14 residues. The chain's CDR3 is CAWRRIGGGEKLFF. The CDR3 DNA reads as TGTGCCTGGAGGCGAATAGGGGGTGGTGAAAAACTGTTTTTT.

This clone appeared once. The identical CDR3 is also encoded by other nucleotide sequences in the sample. V usage is TRBV9 and J usage is TRBJ2-3; 8 bases line up with TRBD2. Germline CDR1 reads SGDLS; CDR2 reads YYNGEE. The CDR3 loop spans 15 amino acids. The J segment lost 4 bases and the V segment lost 0 bases, leaving 4 bases of the junction unmatched. Written as DNA, the CDR3 is TGTGCCAGCAGCGTAGACGGGAGGGCCCCAGATACGCAGTATTTT. It encodes CASSVDGRAPDTQYF.

The chain couples TRBV25-1 to TRBJ1-4; TRBD1 matches at 9 bases. J was trimmed by 7 bases and V by 3 bases; bases with no gene match: 12. Germline lookup yields CDR1 MGHDK and CDR2 SYGVNS. The length of the CDR3 is 17 residues. The CDR3 DNA follows: TGTGCCAGCAGTGAGTCCGGGACAGGGCAGGGTAGTGAAAAACTGTTTTTT. This sequence encodes CASSESGTGQGSEKLFF.

The chain has TRBV7-9 and TRBJ2-3; D is uncertain. Trimming cost V 5 bases and J 2 bases, with 11 bases left between them. CDR3 size: 14 residues. Germline lookup yields CDR1 SEHNR and CDR2 FQNEAQ (reference sequence). The CDR3 here is CASSRVSATDTQYF. The CDR3 DNA follows: TGTGCCAGCAGCAGGGTATCGGCCACAGATACGCAGTATTTT.

About this clone: At the DNA level, this CDR3 is encoded by other sequences in the same sample as well. The chain joins TRBV18 to TRBJ2-7; 8 nucleotides agree with TRBD1. CDR3 length equals 14 residues. CDR1 is KGHSH, CDR2 LQKENI, per germline. The junction had 7 bases not matched to a gene; V was cut back by 6 bases and J by 3 bases. In DNA form, the CDR3 reads TGTGCCAGCTCGCCCGGGACAGGAGTCTACGAGCAGTACTTC. It specifies CASSPGTGVYEQYF.

The chain has TRBV21-1 and TRBJ2-7; TRBD1, the D gene given by the table, was not confirmed from the DNA. TRBV21-1 represents a pseudogene. The CDR3 length is 16 residues. The CDR3 DNA reads as TGTGCCAGCAGCAAAGCTCCCAGGGGATTTTCCTACGAGCAGTACTTC. It specifies CASSKAPRGFSYEQYF.

The chain couples TRBV25-1 to TRBJ2-3; D gene unclear. Germline V CDR1 and CDR2: MGHDK, SYGVNS. This CDR3 is 12 amino acids long. Deletions cut 4 bases from V and 2 bases from J, with 4 bases between. The CDR3: CASSGSTDTQYF. Written as DNA, the CDR3 is TGTGCCAGCAGTGGGTCCACAGATACGCAGTATTTT.

This chain joins TRBV10-2 and TRBJ2-7, with 14 bases matching TRBD2. The CDR3 runs 14 residues. Germline loops: CDR1 WSHSY, CDR2 SAAADI. After removal of 6 bases from V and 7 bases from J, the junction contained 5 bases not matched to a gene. CDR3 sequence: CASSPGLAGAEQYF. The CDR3 DNA reads TGCGCCAGCAGCCCGGGACTAGCGGGAGCTGAGCAGTACTTC.

The chain joins TRBV7-8 to TRBJ1-1; D gene ambiguous. V lost 2 bases and J 1 base, leaving 11 bases between the germline ends. CDR3 length: 15 residues. In germline, CDR1 is SGHVS, CDR2 FQNEAQ. Here the CDR3 reads CASSLLRAANTEAFF. CDR3 coding DNA: TGTGCCAGCAGCTTATTGAGGGCGGCGAACACTGAAGCTTTCTTT.

This chain uses TRBV10-2 with TRBJ2-1; TRBD2 matches at 11 bases. Germline V gives CDR1 WSHSY, CDR2 SAAADI. V trimming: 6 bases; J trimming: 7 bases; junction bases outside the gene matches: 8. The CDR3 contains 15 residues. CDR3 amino acids: CASSGVAGGINEQFF. The CDR3 DNA is TGCGCCAGCAGCGGGGTAGCGGGAGGGATTAATGAGCAGTTCTTC.

A remark on this clone: Other DNA sequences from this sample encode an identical CDR3 as well. This chain uses TRBV4-3 with TRBJ1-4; weak D call: TRBD1 (5 bases). Germline values: CDR1 LGHNA, CDR2 YSLEER. This CDR3 region has 14 residues. The V and J ends lost 2 bases and 5 bases respectively, with 9 bases between them. The CDR3 DNA reads TGCGCCAGCAGCCAAATTCGGGGGAATGAAAAACTGTTTTTT. Encoded protein: CASSQIRGNEKLFF.

This chain connects TRBV7-9 to TRBJ2-7; tentatively, D is TRBD1 (5 bases). CDR3 length: 14 residues. In germline, CDR1 is SEHNR, CDR2 FQNEAQ (reference sequence). V lost 4 bases and J lost 0, with 10 bases in between. The CDR3 region has the DNA TGTGCCAGCAGCTCAACAGGATTCTCCTACGAGCAGTACTTC. It yields the protein CASSSTGFSYEQYF.

This clone was observed a few times. The chain has TRBV10-3 and TRBJ2-7; a possible D gene is TRBD1 (6 bases). V lost 0 bases and J lost 0, with 12 bases in between. Germline V gives CDR1 ENHRY, CDR2 SYGVKD. The CDR3 has 16 residues. The CDR3 loop is CAISESFQGSSYEQYF. The CDR3 nucleotides are TGTGCCATCAGTGAGTCTTTTCAGGGGAGCTCCTACGAGCAGTACTTC.

The CDR3 reads CASSYSTVMNTEAFF. The CDR3 DNA sequence: TGTGCCAGCAGTTACTCCACCGTCATGAACACTGAAGCTTTCTTT. The chain uses TRBV6-5 and TRBJ1-1; D is ambiguous. With 0 bases removed from V and 0 bases from J, the gap between germline ends came to 8 bases. Germline CDR1 reads MNHEY; CDR2 reads SVGAGI. The CDR3 has 15 residues.

This clone occurred a few times. The chain joins TRBV18 to TRBJ1-5; 7 bases agree with TRBD1. Germline CDR1 is KGHSH and CDR2 is LQKENI. The junction had 12 bases not matched to a gene; V was cut back by 4 bases and J by 6 bases. CDR3 length: 16 amino acids. CDR3 loop: CASSRLGQRNSQPQHF. The DNA of the CDR3 is TGTGCCAGCTCACGTTTGGGACAGAGGAACAGTCAGCCCCAGCATTTT.

This rearrangement joins TRBV28 to TRBJ1-5; unclear D gene. The germline V gene has CDR1 MDHEN and CDR2 SYDVKM. This CDR3 has 15 amino acids. V was cut by 5 bases and J by 5 bases, with 16 bases left in between. The chain's CDR3 is CASSPSVGRDQPQHF. The CDR3 nucleotides read TGTGCCAGCAGTCCCTCCGTGGGGAGGGATCAGCCCCAGCATTTT.

This chain uses TRBV28 with TRBJ1-4; D is unresolved. Germline values: CDR1 MDHEN, CDR2 SYDVKM. V dropped 3 bases and J dropped 5 bases, with 7 bases sitting between them. The CDR3 sequence is 13 residues long. As DNA, the CDR3 is TGTGCCAGCAGTTTCGCCAGGAATGAAAAACTGTTTTTT. Encoded protein: CASSFARNEKLFF. Filled out from reference TRBV28 and TRBJ1-4, the complete variable domain reads DVKVTQSSRYLVKRTGEKVFLECVQDMDHENMFWYRQDPGLGLRLIYFSYDVKMKEKGDIPEGYSVSREKKERFSLILESASTNQTSMYLCASSFARNEKLFFGSGTQLSVL.

V is TRBV14 and J is TRBJ2-1; D remains unclear. Trimming left V 3 bases short and J 9 bases short, with 6 bases between. The CDR3 is made up of 11 amino acids. Germline assignment: CDR1 SGHDN and CDR2 FVKESK. As DNA, the CDR3 is TGTGCCAGCAGCCACGTTGGTGAGCAGTTCTTC. As protein: CASSHVGEQFF.

V and J are TRBV6-6 and TRBJ2-2; D remains ambiguous. The V gene's germline CDR1 is MNHNY and CDR2 SVGAGI (reference sequence). The CDR3 extends over 13 amino acids. V was cut by 3 bases and J by 6 bases, with 8 bases left in between. The CDR3 sequence: CASSYRVSGELFF. The CDR3 coding sequence is TGTGCCAGCAGTTATCGGGTTTCCGGGGAGCTGTTTTTT.

On this clone itself: Within the sample, other DNA sequences also encode this same CDR3. The chain carries TRBV5-1 and TRBJ2-7; D is perhaps TRBD2 (6 bases). V dropped 2 bases and J dropped 0 bases, with 9 bases sitting between them. Per germline, CDR1 SGHRS and CDR2 YFSETQ. This CDR3 spans 14 amino acids. The CDR3 reads CASSLGTASYEQYF. The CDR3, as DNA: TGCGCCAGCAGCTTAGGGACTGCCTCCTACGAGCAGTACTTC.

The rearrangement uses TRBV18 and TRBJ1-3, with D tentatively TRBD1 (5 bases). The CDR3 runs to 15 residues. Germline V gene data show CDR1 as KGHSH and CDR2 as LQKENI. V was clipped by 2 bases and J by 3 bases, with 11 bases between them. CDR3 protein: CASSPSHDSGNTIYF. The CDR3 nucleotides are TGTGCCAGCTCACCAAGCCACGACAGTGGAAACACCATATATTTT. The whole variable domain, remainder taken from reference TRBV18 and TRBJ1-3, is NAGVMQNPRHLVRRRGQEARLRCSPMKGHSHVYWYRQLPEEGLKFMVYLQKENIIDESGMPKERFSAEFPKEGPSILRIQQVVRGDSAAYFCASSPSHDSGNTIYFGEGSWLTVV.

The V gene is TRBV5-4, the J gene TRBJ2-7, with D possibly being TRBD2 (6 bases). Trimming pared 4 bases from V and 6 bases from J, leaving 14 bases between. Germline CDR1 is SGHNT and CDR2 is YYREEE (reference sequence). CDR3 length: 13 residues. CDR3 protein: CASSVRDFVEQYF. CDR3 nucleotide sequence: TGTGCCAGCAGCGTAAGGGACTTTGTCGAGCAGTACTTC.

This chain links TRBV7-2 with TRBJ2-3, with no clear D. The CDR3 runs to 16 residues. Germline CDR1 SGHTA, CDR2 FQGNSA. Trimming removed 2 bases at V and 0 bases at J, with 12 bases between. The CDR3 spells CASSLLGGPSTDTQYF. CDR3 DNA sequence: TGTGCCAGCAGCTTATTGGGCGGACCCAGCACAGATACGCAGTATTTT.

CDR3 region: CASSLGDSSYNEQFF. The CDR3 DNA follows: TGTGCCAGCAGCTTGGGAGATAGCTCCTACAATGAGCAGTTCTTC. The J gene is TRBJ2-1, the V gene TRBV5-6; D unclear. The V gene's germline CDR1 is SGHDT and CDR2 YYEEEE. The CDR3 length is 15 residues. The V end lost 0 bases, the J end lost 0 bases, and 7 bases lay between the germline ends.